This entry is about one T cell receptor beta chain. This specimen comes from a study of blood T cell repertoires in COVID-19. Study details: The United States, Italy and Spain provided the acute and convalescent COVID-19 samples. PBMCs, B-cell-depleted T cells, or T cells provided the cDNA or gDNA that made up the material.

TCRdb's table, derived via immunoSEQ multiplex PCR, lists solely in-frame clones and lacks some. Of tens of thousands of clones listed, around nine tenths are singletons. The clonotype originates from a man older than 75 with active or convalescent COVID-19. What was sequenced was peripheral blood.

The CDR3 DNA follows: TGTGCCAGCAGCAAAGCGTTGGGGCAGGGTAAGGAAAAACTGTTTTTT. It encodes CASSKALGQGKEKLFF. The chain employs TRBV21-1 and TRBJ1-4; the table's D call, TRBD1, has no DNA check behind it. TRBV21-1 is a recognized pseudogene. The CDR3 length is 16 residues.